The clone carrying this T cell receptor beta chain was detected only once. The assay was immunoSEQ multiplex PCR, and TCRdb's table has in-frame clones only and misses some. The sample includes some 30,000 clones, 85% to 90% of them seen just once. The sample belongs to a study of preoperative IRX-2 immunotherapy in early breast cancer. The treatment was: preoperative locoregional IRX-2 cytokine immunotherapy. The CDR3 runs 16 residues. CDR1 is MGHRA, CDR2 YSYEKL, per germline. V dropped 0 bases and J dropped 4; count of bases not matched to a gene: 8. Sampling was conducted from a patient treated with IRX-2 immunotherapy. The chain uses TRBV4-1 and TRBJ1-2; 7 bases fit TRBD1. The receptor was isolated from a human donor with breast cancer. For the CDR3, the DNA is TGCGCCAGCAGCCAAGACTCTGCAGGGGGGTTCTATGGCTACACCTTC. Amino acid sequence: CASSQDSAGGFYGYTF.